This T cell receptor beta chain is drawn from a study of PD-1 blockade in mismatch repair-deficient tumors. Study results and limitations: Tumor-resident clones, often undetectable pretreatment in blood, expanded then contracted after pembrolizumab.

TCRdb's table, derived via immunoSEQ multiplex PCR, lists solely in-frame clones and lacks some. This table holds around 52,000 clones, roughly 80% found once. Every patient had mismatch repair deficiency by PCR or immunohistochemistry. TCR sequencing covered three patients who responded to pembrolizumab. Notes on this clone: What it recognizes is unknown.

This receptor was identified in an adult with mismatch repair-deficient cancer. This specimen consisted of peripheral blood, obtained about 20 weeks after starting pembrolizumab.

CDR3: CAISEPGLGSDNEQFF. CDR3 bases: TGTGCCATCAGTGAGCCGGGACTAGGGTCCGACAATGAGCAGTTCTTC. The gene calls are TRBV10-3 and TRBJ2-1; 8 nucleotides line up with TRBD2. This CDR3 comprises 16 residues. V lost 2 bases to trimming and J lost 5 bases; unmatched junction nucleotides: 8. In germline, CDR1 is ENHRY, CDR2 SYGVKD.